These 17 T cell receptor beta chains came from one sample sequenced in a study of technical replicates of blood from a few donors. This table comes from immunoSEQ multiplex PCR, and its TCRdb copy is limited to in-frame clones, with some not included. This table has roughly 80,000 clones, about 89% appearing once. Sequenced input: T cells isolated from PBMCs. The origin of the receptors is a human donor in good health.

V is TRBV11-2 and J is TRBJ2-1; D remains unclear. Germline loops: CDR1 SGHAT, CDR2 FQNNGV. V dropped 1 base and J dropped 5 bases, with 3 bases sitting between them. This CDR3 comprises 12 residues. CDR3 loop: CASSLVNNEQFF. As DNA, the CDR3 is TGTGCCAGCAGCTTAGTAAACAATGAGCAGTTCTTC. The full variable domain, its missing parts supplied by reference TRBV11-2 and TRBJ2-1, is EAGVAQSPRYKIIEKRQSVAFWCNPISGHATLYWYQQILGQGPKLLIQFQNNGVVDDSQLPKDRFSAERLKGVDSTLKIQPAKLEDSAVYLCASSLVNNEQFFGPGTRLTVL.

The chain joins TRBV14 to TRBJ1-3; tentatively, D is TRBD1 (6 bases). This CDR3 has 15 amino acids. Germline V gene sequence: CDR1 SGHDN, CDR2 FVKESK. V was shortened by 2 bases and J by 2 bases, with 10 bases between the two germline ends. The CDR3 sequence is CASSQFRDTGNTIYF. The CDR3 nucleotides read TGTGCCAGCAGCCAATTCCGGGACACTGGAAACACCATATATTTT.

This clone was observed a single time. This sequence joins TRBV9 and TRBJ1-2; weak D call: TRBD1 (5 bases). Trimming removed 0 bases at V and 5 bases at J, with 14 bases between. This CDR3 is 15 amino acids long. Germline CDR1 reads SGDLS; CDR2 reads YYNGEE. CDR3 DNA sequence: TGTGCCAGCAGCGTAGGCCCAGGGTCGTGGTATGGCTACACCTTC. This translates into CASSVGPGSWYGYTF.

CDR3 in DNA: TGTGCCAGTAGTAACGACCGGGACAGGAGCTCTGGAAACACCATATATTTT. Translating it yields CASSNDRDRSSGNTIYF. V is TRBV19 and J is TRBJ1-3; 8 positions agree with TRBD1. V lost 4 bases, J lost 0 bases, and 8 bases stayed unmatched. This CDR3 is built from 17 residues. CDR1 is LNHDA, CDR2 SQIVND, per germline (reference sequence).

This clone appeared a single time. The chain carries TRBV6-5 and TRBJ2-7; perhaps TRBD1 as D (6 bases). This CDR3 has 14 amino acids. CDR1 is MNHEY, CDR2 SVGAGI, per germline. Between the trimmed V and J ends, which lost 6 bases and 6 bases, there was a span of 18 bases. CDR3 amino acids: CASREPGHRGEQYF. CDR3 sequence (DNA): TGTGCCAGCAGAGAGCCGGGACACCGAGGCGAGCAGTACTTC.

The count of this clone is one. The rearrangement uses TRBV28 and TRBJ1-2, with TRBD1 as a possible D gene (5 bases). The V and J ends lost 7 bases and 6 bases respectively, with 12 bases between them. Germline assignment: CDR1 MDHEN and CDR2 SYDVKM. There are 12 residues in the CDR3. CDR3 sequence: CASNTGANGYTF. For the CDR3, the DNA is TGTGCCAGCAATACAGGTGCGAATGGCTACACCTTC.

This clone occurred a few times. The V gene is TRBV11-2, the J gene TRBJ1-1; D might be TRBD1 (6 bases). The CDR3 totals 12 residues. Germline V gene data show CDR1 as SGHAT and CDR2 as FQNNGV. V was pared by 5 bases and J by 5 bases, with 9 bases between. Here the CDR3 reads CASSGQLTEAFF. The CDR3 DNA sequence: TGTGCCAGCAGCGGACAGTTGACTGAAGCTTTCTTT.

This clone came up once. CDR3 DNA: TGTGCTAGTGGTTTGGGACTAGCGGGAGGGTTTGGGAATGAGCAGTTCTTC. Its translation: CASGLGLAGGFGNEQFF. This chain connects TRBV12-5 to TRBJ2-1; 14 nucleotides match TRBD2. CDR3 length equals 17 residues. The trim removed 1 base at V and 7 bases at J, leaving 6 bases unmatched. The germline CDR1 and CDR2 sequences are LGHNT and FRNRAP.

Here the CDR3 reads CASRRLAGGEETQYF. The CDR3 DNA reads as TGTGCCAGCAGGAGACTAGCGGGAGGGGAAGAGACCCAGTACTTC. V and J are TRBV6-5 and TRBJ2-5; 14 nucleotides match TRBD2. The V segment lost 6 bases and the J segment 3 bases; nucleotides outside the gene matches: 3. The CDR3 is made up of 15 amino acids. CDR1 and CDR2 (germline): MNHEY, SVGAGI.

The genes are TRBV6-6 and TRBJ2-5; perhaps TRBD2 as D (5 bases). The CDR3 extends over 13 amino acids. V was trimmed by 2 bases and J by 5 bases, leaving 9 bases between them. Germline CDR1 reads MNHNY; CDR2 reads SVGAGI (reference sequence). This chain's CDR3 is CASSYEGTETQYF. The CDR3 nucleotides read TGTGCCAGCAGTTACGAGGGCACTGAGACCCAGTACTTC.

This clone occurred a few times. This sequence joins TRBV9 and TRBJ1-1; 7 nucleotides agree with TRBD1. Germline assignment: CDR1 SGDLS and CDR2 YYNGEE. CDR3 length: 14 residues. The V and J ends lost 2 bases and 3 bases, in that order; junction bases with no gene match: 4. The CDR3 DNA follows: TGTGCCAGCAGCGTCCAGGGGGGCCACACTGAAGCTTTCTTT. Translated: CASSVQGGHTEAFF.

CDR3 coding DNA: TGTGCCTGGAGTATTGGATTAGCGGGAACTTTGGGGACCCAGTACTTC. Protein sequence: CAWSIGLAGTLGTQYF. V and J are TRBV30 and TRBJ2-5; 8 nucleotides align to TRBD2. V lost 2 bases and J lost 7; bases outside the gene matches: 15. Germline V CDR1 and CDR2: GTSNPN, SVGIG (reference sequence). The CDR3 totals 16 residues.

The genes are TRBV7-2 and TRBJ2-1; 8 bases fit TRBD2. Germline lookup yields CDR1 SGHTA and CDR2 FQGNSA. V gave up 1 base and J gave up 4 bases; unmatched junction bases: 6. This CDR3 comprises 16 residues. The CDR3 here is CASSLGRSSGYNEQFF. CDR3 nucleotide sequence: TGTGCCAGCAGCTTAGGTCGCTCTAGCGGGTACAATGAGCAGTTCTTC.

This chain connects TRBV9 to TRBJ1-2; no clear D. Germline CDR1 and CDR2: SGDLS and YYNGEE. The V end was cut by 4 bases, the J end by 0 bases, with 13 bases between. The CDR3 spans 15 residues. The CDR3 sequence is CASSSQLLANYGYTF. DNA of the CDR3: TGTGCCAGCAGCTCCCAACTCTTAGCTAACTATGGCTACACCTTC.

V usage is TRBV2 and J usage is TRBJ2-7, with a possible D match to TRBD1 (6 bases). In germline, CDR1 is SNHLY, CDR2 FYNNEI. Trimming left V 7 bases short and J 3 bases short, with 22 bases between. The CDR3 has 16 amino acids. In nucleotides, the CDR3 is TGTGCCAGCAACAGGGCATCATCCGAGCAGCTCTACGAGCAGTACTTC. It is translated as CASNRASSEQLYEQYF.

The table lists this clone with a count of one. The chain joins TRBV18 to TRBJ2-7, with D possibly being TRBD2 (6 bases). The length of the CDR3 is 13 residues. Between the trimmed V and J ends, which lost 3 bases and 3 bases, there was a span of 9 bases. The germline V gene encodes CDR1 KGHSH and CDR2 LQKENI. The chain's CDR3 is CASSPEGFYEQYF. DNA of the CDR3: TGTGCCAGCTCACCGGAGGGCTTCTACGAGCAGTACTTC.

The chain combines TRBV2 with TRBJ2-1; no clear D. The CDR3 is made up of 14 amino acids. With 7 bases removed from V and 6 bases from J, the gap between germline ends came to 16 bases. Germline-derived CDR1 and CDR2 are SNHLY and FYNNEI. The CDR3 nucleotides read TGTGCCAGCATTAGGTCTAGTTCTCGCAATGAGCAGTTCTTC. Protein: CASIRSSSRNEQFF.